This entry lists 3 T cell receptor beta chains sequenced from one sample in a study of T cell clonotyping in hematopoietic cell transplantation. Here immunoSEQ multiplex PCR was the method, and the copy in TCRdb shows in-frame clones only, minus some. The table records a few thousand clones, around 82% of them present only once. Source: peripheral blood mononuclear cells, taken 180 days after allogeneic stem cell transplant. These receptors were obtained from a male patient in his sixties who had an allogeneic stem cell transplant from an unrelated donor, so T cells may come from the graft donor. Some clones in this sample may be carry-over from other donors' samples.

The chain uses TRBV5-1 and TRBJ1-2; D not certain. The V and J ends lost 4 bases and 5 bases respectively, with 21 bases between them. Germline CDR1 SGHRS, CDR2 YFSETQ. CDR3 length: 16 amino acids. CDR3 nucleotides: TGCGCCAGCAGCCCGTTGGAGAGTGTACAGCGATATGGCTACACCTTC. Translating gives CASSPLESVQRYGYTF.

This sequence joins TRBV28 and TRBJ1-2, with unresolved D. Germline CDR1 is MDHEN and CDR2 is SYDVKM. The CDR3 totals 15 residues. V was trimmed by 2 bases and J by 1 base, leaving 11 bases between them. CDR3 sequence (DNA): TGTGCCAGCAGTTTACGTCGCACCAATAACTATGGCTACACCTTC. Protein: CASSLRRTNNYGYTF.

The chain couples TRBV28 to TRBJ1-2; D not certain. Germline V gene lookup returns CDR1 MDHEN and CDR2 SYDVKM. CDR3 size: 12 residues. Between the trimmed V and J ends, which lost 3 bases and 4 bases, there was a span of 6 bases. The DNA of the CDR3 is TGTGCCAGCAGTTTCGGAGGCTATGGCTACACCTTC. Its protein product is CASSFGGYGYTF.